This T cell receptor beta chain derives from a study of cytomegalovirus exposure and HLA in healthy donors. 13 Jbeta primers and 60 Vbeta primers were used for the PCR. Sequenced by immunoSEQ multiplex PCR; TCRdb stores in-frame clones only, minus some. Altogether 75,000 to 95,000 clones are present, over 65% being singletons, with the ten largest covering about 4.5%. V dropped 5 bases and J dropped 8 bases, with 7 bases sitting between them. The germline CDR1 and CDR2 sequences are LNHDA and SQIVND (reference sequence). The CDR3 runs 11 residues. The chain combines TRBV19 with TRBJ1-5; D may be TRBD1 (5 bases). Sequencing used PBMCs. This receptor was obtained from a woman aged 40 to 50 in good health and CMV-seropositive. The CDR3 reads CASSRGEPQHF. DNA of the CDR3: TGTGCCAGTAGTCGGGGGGAGCCCCAGCATTTT. Full variable domain (outside the CDR3, taken from reference TRBV19 and TRBJ1-5): DGGITQSPKYLFRKEGQNVTLSCEQNLNHDAMYWYRQDPGQGLRLIYYSQIVNDFQKGDIAEGYSVSREKKESFPLTVTSAQKNPTAFYLCASSRGEPQHFGDGTRLSIL.